These 19 T cell receptor beta chains came from one sample sequenced in a study of blood T cell repertoires in COVID-19. TCRdb's table, derived via immunoSEQ multiplex PCR, lists solely in-frame clones and lacks some. Counted here are fewer than 200,000 clones, roughly 78% occurring once; the ten biggest clones make up 7.5% to 8.5%. Material: peripheral blood. The receptor source for this set is a woman aged 60-75 years with COVID-19, enrolled during active disease.

The chain recombines TRBV5-1 with TRBJ2-3; 8 bases line up with TRBD2. The CDR3 loop spans 14 amino acids. Trimming at V came to 4 bases and at J to 5 bases, leaving 6 bases not matched to a gene. Germline V lookup: CDR1 SGHRS, CDR2 YFSETQ. CDR3 bases: TGCGCCAGCAGCCCCCGGGGGGGCATAGATACGCAGTATTTT. Protein sequence: CASSPRGGIDTQYF.

The chain employs TRBV9 and TRBJ2-3; D remains ambiguous. There are 11 residues in the CDR3. CDR1 and CDR2 (germline): SGDLS, YYNGEE. The V gene lost 1 base and the J gene lost 6 bases, with 3 bases spanning the gap. CDR3 protein: CASSVQDTQYF. CDR3 DNA: TGTGCCAGCAGCGTACAGGATACGCAGTATTTT.

The J gene is TRBJ1-4, the V gene TRBV5-1; TRBD1 agrees at 7 bases. This CDR3 has 13 amino acids. V trimming: 6 bases; J trimming: 8 bases; junction bases outside the gene matches: 7. Germline V lookup: CDR1 SGHRS, CDR2 YFSETQ. The CDR3 reads CASTRDSGEKLFF. The CDR3 nucleotides are TGCGCCAGCACCCGGGACAGCGGAGAAAAACTGTTTTTT.

The J gene is TRBJ2-2, the V gene TRBV3-1 (or the pseudogene TRBV3-2); 10 bases are a match to TRBD2. CDR1 and CDR2 (germline): LGHDT, YNNKEL (reference sequence). V lost 4 bases, J lost 13 bases, and 15 bases stayed unmatched. The CDR3 runs 16 residues. The CDR3: CASSPSGRVDSRRLFF. The CDR3 coding sequence is TGTGCCAGCAGCCCCAGCGGGAGGGTGGATTCTAGACGGCTGTTTTTT.

This sequence joins TRBV21-1 and TRBJ1-4; the table's TRBD1 call for D was not verified on the DNA. TRBV21-1 is termed a pseudogene. The CDR3 runs 15 residues. CDR3 loop: CASSKGDRANEKLFF. The CDR3 region has the DNA TGTGCCAGCAGCAAGGGGGACAGGGCGAATGAAAAACTGTTTTTT.

The rearrangement joins TRBV3-1 (or the pseudogene TRBV3-2) to TRBJ1-6; D perhaps matches TRBD1 (6 bases). V lost 1 base, J lost 11 bases, and 12 bases lay in between. The CDR3 length is 14 residues. Germline V gene lookup returns CDR1 LGHDT and CDR2 YNNKEL (reference sequence). The CDR3 region is CASSQAGDRAPLHF. CDR3 bases: TGTGCCAGCAGCCAAGCAGGGGATAGGGCACCCCTCCACTTT.

This clone is a singleton in its sample. The genes are TRBV19 and TRBJ2-3, with D perhaps matching TRBD2 (5 bases). Germline CDR1 and CDR2: LNHDA and SQIVND (reference sequence). The CDR3 totals 14 residues. V was pared by 5 bases and J by 1 base, with 10 bases between. For the CDR3, the DNA is TGTGCCAGTAGTCCCCTAGCAGGCACAGATACGCAGTATTTT. It encodes CASSPLAGTDTQYF.

The chain employs TRBV18 and TRBJ2-1; 8 bases line up with TRBD2. V trimming: 6 bases; J trimming: 5 bases; junction bases outside the gene matches: 9. The CDR3 runs to 15 residues. Germline V gene data show CDR1 as KGHSH and CDR2 as LQKENI. The CDR3 DNA reads as TGTGCCAGCTCGCAAGCGGGAGTATCTGACAATGAGCAGTTCTTC. Translated, it gives CASSQAGVSDNEQFF. The full variable domain, with the rest looked up from reference TRBV18 and TRBJ2-1, is NAGVMQNPRHLVRRRGQEARLRCSPMKGHSHVYWYRQLPEEGLKFMVYLQKENIIDESGMPKERFSAEFPKEGPSILRIQQVVRGDSAAYFCASSQAGVSDNEQFFGPGTRLTVL.

CDR3 protein: CASSSSGQGDSPLHF. The DNA for the CDR3 is TGTGCCAGCAGTTCCTCGGGACAGGGGGATTCACCCCTCCACTTT. This sequence joins TRBV6-2 or TRBV6-3 and TRBJ1-6; 11 bases are a match to TRBD1. This CDR3 spans 15 amino acids. Trimming took 4 bases from V and 8 from J; bases not matched to a gene: 4. Germline V lookup: CDR1 MNHEY, CDR2 SVGEGT.

The rearrangement joins TRBV6-5 to TRBJ2-4; 10 nucleotides line up with TRBD2. Germline trimming cut 5 bases from V and 6 bases from J; bases unmatched to any gene: 7. Germline-derived CDR1 and CDR2 are MNHEY and SVGAGI. The CDR3 is 15 amino acids. This CDR3 is CASSRSGRAGNIQYF. The CDR3 bases are TGTGCCAGCAGTCGAAGCGGGAGGGCCGGAAACATTCAGTACTTC.

The genes are TRBV5-1 and TRBJ2-1; tentative D call: TRBD1 (5 bases). V lost 0 bases, J lost 3 bases, and 16 bases lay in between. The CDR3 covers 17 residues. Germline CDR1 and CDR2: SGHRS and YFSETQ. CDR3 protein: CASSLGGPVGVYNEQFF. The DNA of the CDR3 is TGCGCCAGCAGCTTGGGGGGTCCTGTAGGGGTCTACAATGAGCAGTTCTTC.

The chain carries TRBV6-7 and TRBJ2-5, with 9 bases matching TRBD1. TRBV6-7 has ORF status, its function being uncertain. The CDR3 is 16 amino acids. The ends lost 7 bases at V and 5 bases at J; junction bases unmatched: 14. CDR3 in DNA: TGTGCCAGCATTTTCCCGACCGGGACAGGGTGCGAGACCCAGTACTTC. It is translated as CASIFPTGTGCETQYF.

This clone occurred once. The chain uses TRBV19 and TRBJ1-1, with TRBD1 as a possible D gene (5 bases). CDR1 LNHDA and CDR2 SQIVND come from the germline V gene (reference sequence). The CDR3 totals 15 residues. Trimming took 1 base from V and 4 from J, leaving 13 bases between them. CDR3 protein: CASSIGQGRSTEAFF. Here the CDR3 DNA reads TGTGCCAGTAGTATAGGGCAGGGTAGGAGCACTGAAGCTTTCTTT.

This clone showed up just a few times. The chain uses TRBV5-5 and TRBJ1-4; no reliable D call. Trimming shortened V by 1 base and J by 4 bases, and 8 bases separated the two germline ends. There are 14 residues in the CDR3. Germline CDR1 and CDR2: SGHKS and YYEKEE (reference sequence). The CDR3 loop is CASSLQGSNEKLFF. The CDR3 DNA is TGTGCCAGCAGCTTGCAAGGGAGTAATGAAAAACTGTTTTTT.

The chain has TRBV6-5 and TRBJ2-7; 10 bases are a match to TRBD1. Germline V lookup: CDR1 MNHEY, CDR2 SVGAGI. The J segment lost 4 bases and the V segment lost 6 bases, leaving 6 bases of the junction unmatched. The CDR3 sequence is 14 residues long. Here the CDR3 DNA reads TGTGCCAGCAGGAGGGACAGGGGCCAGTACGAGCAGTACTTC. The encoded protein is CASRRDRGQYEQYF.

The V gene is TRBV6-5, the J gene TRBJ2-7; D may be TRBD2 (6 bases). CDR1 MNHEY and CDR2 SVGAGI come from the germline V gene. The CDR3 consists of 13 residues. Trimming pared 2 bases from V and 3 bases from J, leaving 8 bases between. As DNA, the CDR3 is TGTGCCAGCAGTTACGGCGGGATCTACGAGCAGTACTTC. It yields the protein CASSYGGIYEQYF.

This clone came up a few times. This chain joins TRBV16 and TRBJ1-1, with D possibly matching TRBD1 (6 bases). V gave up 0 bases and J gave up 1 base, with 6 bases separating them. The CDR3 sequence is 14 residues long. The germline V gene has CDR1 KGHSY and CDR2 FQNENV. CDR3 DNA: TGTGCCAGCAGCCAATCAGGGGGGAACACTGAAGCTTTCTTT. Encoded protein: CASSQSGGNTEAFF.

This clone was counted only a few times. V and J are TRBV6-2 or TRBV6-3 and TRBJ2-7, with no clear D. Germline CDR1 reads MNHEY; CDR2 reads SVGEGT. The V gene lost 2 bases and the J gene lost 3 bases, with 11 bases spanning the gap. This CDR3 is 14 amino acids long. The DNA of the CDR3 is TGTGCCAGCAGTTACCGGCTAGTAGGCTACGAGCAGTACTTC. Its protein is CASSYRLVGYEQYF.

The chain joins TRBV27 to TRBJ2-2; possible D gene TRBD2, 5 bases. The ends were cut back, 2 bases at V and 5 bases at J, with 9 bases in the middle. The CDR3 is 14 amino acids. From germline, CDR1 is MNHEY and CDR2 SMNVEV (reference sequence). In DNA, the CDR3 is TGTGCCAGCAGTTTAAGAACGGGGACCGGGGAGCTGTTTTTT. Translated: CASSLRTGTGELFF.